This paragraph reports one TCR beta chain. The CDR3 runs 14 residues. V dropped 2 bases and J dropped 2 bases, with 11 bases sitting between them. In germline, CDR1 is SGHRS, CDR2 YFSETQ. This entry is derived from a study of early T cells in non-severe SARS-CoV-2 infection. Study information: With bulk RNA from unsorted whole blood as input, sequencing yielded unpaired chains.

Individual cDNA molecules received unique molecular identifiers. TCRdb re-analysed the 5' RACE reads in MiXCR, keeping a single row per CDR3 protein. The sample holds tens of thousands of distinct CDR3 sequences, around 21% seen once. The origin of this receptor is an adult who was a healthcare worker with PCR-confirmed SARS-CoV-2 infection or an uninfected control (not recorded which). V usage is TRBV5-1 and J usage is TRBJ2-7, with D perhaps matching TRBD1 (6 bases). Sequences were derived from whole blood, sampled at baseline. The chain's CDR3 is CASSLTGQTYEQYF. The CDR3 bases are TGCGCCAGCAGCTTAACGGGACAAACCTACGAGCAGTACTTC.